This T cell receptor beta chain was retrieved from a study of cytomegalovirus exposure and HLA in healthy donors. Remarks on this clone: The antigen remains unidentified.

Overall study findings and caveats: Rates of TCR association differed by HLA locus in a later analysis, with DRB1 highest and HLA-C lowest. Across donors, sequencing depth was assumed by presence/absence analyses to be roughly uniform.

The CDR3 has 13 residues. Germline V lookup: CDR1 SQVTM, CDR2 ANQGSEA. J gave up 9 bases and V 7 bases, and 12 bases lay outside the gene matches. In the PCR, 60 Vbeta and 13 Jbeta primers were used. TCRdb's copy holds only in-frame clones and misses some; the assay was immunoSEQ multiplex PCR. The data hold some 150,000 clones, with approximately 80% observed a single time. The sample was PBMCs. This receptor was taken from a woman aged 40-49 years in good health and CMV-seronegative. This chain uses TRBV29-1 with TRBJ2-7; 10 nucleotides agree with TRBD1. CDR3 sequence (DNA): TGCAGCGCTACCGCCGGGACAGGGGATCGGCAGTACTTC. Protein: CSATAGTGDRQYF.